A selection of T cell receptor beta chains follows, all from one sample in a study of regulatory T cells in long-lasting Graves disease. Each CDR3 protein gets one entry after TCRdb re-called the multiplex PCR reads with MiXCR. This table has around 500,000 distinct CDR3 sequences, less than 25% appearing once. The specimen was peripheral blood mononuclear cells (PBMCs), collected when the disease was refractory, from a patient treated with antithyroid drugs. These receptors were collected from a female donor with Graves disease. Both conserved end residues are part of each CDR3. Fields, in order: clone size, V gene, CDR3 length, J gene, D gene, CDR3 protein, CDR3 DNA. D genes are given only for firm matches. Clone size appears in some rows only: once, few, many, or a class for an expanded clone.

>-|TRBV27|15|TRBJ2-1|TRBD2
CASTQTSGSSFEQFF
TGTGCCAGCACCCAAACTAGCGGGAGTTCGTTTGAGCAGTTCTTC
>-|TRBV5-1|15|TRBJ2-7|TRBD2
CASSFGGSPSYEQYF
TGCGCCAGCAGCTTTGGCGGGAGTCCCTCCTACGAGCAGTACTTC
>many|TRBV28|14|TRBJ2-7|-
CASRDTDDTYEQYF
TGTGCCAGCAGGGACACCGATGACACCTACGAGCAGTACTTC
>few|TRBV20-1|16|TRBJ2-7|TRBD2
CSARELTSGSSYEQYF
TGCAGTGCTAGAGAGCTTACTAGCGGGAGCTCCTACGAGCAGTACTTC
>many|TRBV6-1|16|TRBJ1-2|-
CATTVNKGLYGNGYTF
TGTGCCACCACAGTGAACAAGGGGCTCTACGGCAATGGCTACACCTTC
>many|TRBV7-2|15|TRBJ1-3|-
CASSLTGESGNTIYF
TGTGCCAGCAGCTTAACGGGGGAATCTGGAAACACCATATATTTT
>many|TRBV28|14|TRBJ1-6|TRBD1
CASTPQGIGSPLHF
TGTGCCAGCACCCCACAGGGGATCGGGTCACCCCTCCACTTT
>many|TRBV10-3|15|TRBJ1-1|TRBD1
CAISRTGDMNTEAFF
TGTGCCATCAGCCGGACAGGGGACATGAACACTGAAGCTTTCTTT
>few|TRBV7-2|15|TRBJ2-3|-
CASSLGHHNPDTQYF
TGTGCCAGCAGCTTGGGACACCACAACCCAGATACGCAGTATTTT
>-|TRBV27|14|TRBJ2-7|TRBD2
CASRIASGSYEQYF
TGTGCCAGCAGAATAGCTAGCGGCTCCTACGAGCAGTACTTC
>-|TRBV20-1|12|TRBJ1-1|-
CSASGQLGGAFF
TGCAGTGCTAGTGGGCAGCTGGGGGGGGCTTTCTTT
>few|TRBV20-1|17|TRBJ2-7|TRBD2
CSADKPGLAGVGHEQYF
TGCAGTGCCGATAAACCGGGACTAGCGGGAGTCGGCCACGAGCAGTACTTC
>many|TRBV28|13|TRBJ2-7|-
CASSFGGLSEQYF
TGTGCCAGCAGTTTCGGGGGTTTAAGCGAGCAGTACTTC
>-|TRBV19|13|TRBJ1-5|-
CASIGRYNQPQHF
TGTGCCAGTATTGGGCGGTACAATCAGCCCCAGCATTTT
>many|TRBV27|14|TRBJ1-1|-
CASSPGGGNTEAFF
TGTGCCAGCAGTCCCGGTGGAGGGAACACTGAAGCTTTCTTT
>few|TRBV27|12|TRBJ1-4|-
CARNLVDEKLFF
TGTGCCAGGAATCTTGTGGATGAAAAACTGTTTTTT
>many|TRBV28|17|TRBJ1-2|-
CASSESGTPTSLHGYTF
TGTGCCAGCAGTGAATCCGGGACTCCCACTTCCCTCCATGGCTACACCTTC
>few|TRBV5-1|14|TRBJ1-5|-
CASSSGEVDQPQHF
TGCGCCAGCAGCTCAGGGGAGGTAGATCAGCCCCAGCATTTT
>few|TRBV5-1|12|TRBJ2-2|-
CASGSDTGELFF
TGCGCCAGCGGATCGGACACCGGGGAGCTGTTTTTT
>many|TRBV28|13|TRBJ1-1|-
CASSQTTYAGAFF
TGTGCCAGCAGCCAAACCACGTACGCCGGAGCTTTCTTT
>-|TRBV6-9|17|TRBJ2-3|TRBD2
CASSSEAGGPSTDTQYF
TGTGCCAGCAGTTCCGAAGCGGGAGGGCCAAGCACAGATACGCAGTATTTT
>many|TRBV7-8|13|TRBJ2-7|-
CASSFGTSDEQYF
TGTGCCAGCAGCTTCGGGACAAGCGACGAGCAGTACTTC
>-|TRBV6-5|16|TRBJ1-2|TRBD1
CASSYAQGFANYGYTF
TGTGCCAGCAGTTACGCACAGGGGTTCGCTAACTATGGCTACACCTTC
>-|TRBV6-4|16|TRBJ1-5|TRBD1
CASSDSSRGRNQPQHF
TGTGCCAGCAGTGACTCGTCCAGGGGGCGTAATCAGCCCCAGCATTTT
>many|TRBV29-1|14|TRBJ2-4|TRBD1
CSVELGQGKNIQYF
TGCAGCGTTGAACTGGGACAGGGGAAAAACATTCAGTACTTC
>many|TRBV28|13|TRBJ1-1|-
CASSQGFVTEAFF
TGTGCCAGCAGTCAGGGTTTCGTCACTGAAGCTTTCTTT
>many|TRBV20-1|14|TRBJ1-2|-
CSARDRGGGDGYTF
TGCAGTGCTAGAGATCGCGGGGGCGGAGATGGCTACACCTTC
>-|TRBV7-2|15|TRBJ2-7|-
CASSLAPRTNYEQYF
TGTGCCAGCAGCTTAGCTCCGCGGACAAACTACGAGCAGTACTTC
>-|TRBV19|13|TRBJ1-1|-
CASSKAFNTEAFF
TGTGCCAGTAGTAAGGCATTTAACACTGAAGCTTTCTTT
>few|TRBV20-1|14|TRBJ1-1|TRBD1
CSARKGAYGTEAFF
TGCAGTGCTAGAAAGGGGGCCTATGGCACTGAAGCTTTCTTT
>-|TRBV4-3|15|TRBJ2-5|-
CASSQEWAEIGTQYF
TGCGCCAGCAGCCAAGAATGGGCGGAGATAGGGACCCAGTACTTC
>-|TRBV4-1|17|TRBJ1-3|TRBD1
CASSQRQGHSSGNTIYF
TGCGCCAGCAGCCAGAGACAGGGTCACTCCTCTGGAAACACCATATATTTT
>-|TRBV6-2/TRBV6-3|18|TRBJ2-6|TRBD1
CASSYFAGGASGANVLTF
TGTGCCAGCAGTTACTTTGCAGGGGGCGCTTCTGGGGCCAACGTCCTGACTTTC
>-|TRBV5-1|15|TRBJ2-7|-
CASSWGPTSSYEQYF
TGCGCCAGCAGCTGGGGTCCGACGAGCTCCTACGAGCAGTACTTC
>many|TRBV6-5|15|TRBJ2-7|-
CASSSPREDIYEQYF
TGTGCCAGCAGTTCCCCACGGGAAGACATTTACGAGCAGTACTTC
>-|TRBV5-1|15|TRBJ2-3|TRBD2
CASGPGLAAADTQYF
TGCGCCAGCGGTCCGGGACTAGCTGCGGCGGATACGCAGTATTTT
>-|TRBV27|15|TRBJ2-4|-
CASSPQEGSKNIQYF
TGTGCCAGCAGTCCCCAGGAGGGATCCAAAAACATTCAGTACTTC
>few|TRBV30|12|TRBJ2-5|-
CAWSWVGETQYF
TGTGCCTGGAGCTGGGTGGGGGAGACCCAGTACTTC
>-|TRBV27|13|TRBJ1-5|-
CASSFLGLQPQHF
TGTGCCAGCAGTTTTTTGGGGTTGCAGCCCCAGCATTTT
>many|TRBV30|12|TRBJ2-5|TRBD2
CAWTSGQETQYF
TGTGCCTGGACTAGCGGACAAGAGACCCAGTACTTC
>many|TRBV28|11|TRBJ2-7|-
CASSFSDEQYF
TGTGCCAGCAGTTTCTCCGACGAGCAGTACTTC
>many|TRBV11-2|14|TRBJ2-5|-
CASSLAGAQETQYF
TGTGCCAGCAGCTTAGCGGGGGCTCAAGAGACCCAGTACTTC
>few|TRBV15|14|TRBJ1-1|-
CATSRGFQHTEALF
TGTGCCACCAGCAGAGGTTTCCAACACACTGAAGCTCTCTTT
>many|TRBV3-1|12|TRBJ2-2|-
CASSQGTGELFF
TGTGCCAGCAGCCAGGGGACCGGGGAGCTGTTTTTT